This passage covers 5 T cell receptor delta chains from one sample sequenced in a study of γδ T cells in repeated Plasmodium falciparum infection. Gammadelta T cells were flow-sorted from PBMC into Vgamma9/Vdelta2+ and Vdelta2-negative populations for bulk analysis. TCRdb redid the clone calls on the multiplex PCR reads with CATT. Altogether over 45,000 delta-chain clones are present, 1.6% being singletons, with the ten largest covering over 7%. The source material was gamma-delta T cells from blood. Every receptor here comes from a pool of human donors (malaria-infected and uninfected, not separated).

This clone has only a few counts. The protein recorded in TCRdb matches a much larger clone and deviates from this DNA's translation at residue 10, suggesting a read error; the protein here is obtained by translating the DNA. This chain links TRDV1 with TRDJ1; the match to TRDD3 covers 8 bases. There are 17 residues in the CDR3. In germline, CDR1 is TSWWSYY, CDR2 QGS. Unmatched junction bases numbered 10, after V lost 4 bases and J lost 0 bases. Written as DNA, the CDR3 is TGTGCTCTTGGGGGAATAGGGGGGGATATGTACACCGATAAACTCATCTTT. Its protein is CALGGIGGDMYTDKLIF.

This clone has a count of ten or more. This clone may be a read error of a much larger clone one base away. The CDR3 bases are TGTGCTCTTGCGTCAGCACTCCGTCTCTGGGCCCCTCCTGCGGGTAAACTCATCTTT. It specifies CALASALRLWAPPAGKLIF. The chain joins TRDV1 to TRDJ1, with a weak D call TRDD3 (5 bases). V shed 7 bases and J shed 7 bases, with 34 bases lying between them. CDR3 size: 19 residues. Germline V gene sequence: CDR1 TSWWSYY, CDR2 QGS.

With regard to this clone: For this DNA, TCRdb reports the protein of a much larger clone, which diverges at residue 10, most likely from a read error; the protein presented here is translated directly from the DNA. The chain has TRDV1 and TRDJ3; a weak D match, TRDD3 (5 bases). TCRdb leaves out the J gene; it was filled in here by matching the DNA to germline. CDR1 is TSWWSYY and CDR2 is QGS in the germline V gene. The length of the CDR3 is 22 residues. Trimming removed 1 base from V and 0 bases from J, with 22 bases in between. The CDR3 here is CALGEREYWRISSSWDTRQMFF. The CDR3, as DNA: TGTGCTCTTGGGGAACGGGAGTACTGGAGGATAAGTAGCTCCTGGGACACCCGACAGATGTTTTTC.

This clone appeared a few times. The protein recorded in TCRdb matches a much larger clone and deviates from this DNA's translation at residue 11, suggesting a read error; the protein here is obtained by translating the DNA. The CDR3 sequence: CALREYWGSRSKLIF. The CDR3 DNA reads as TGTGCCTTACGCGAATACTGGGGGTCGAGAAGTAAACTCATCTTT. The J gene is TRDJ1, the V gene TRDV3; 8 positions match TRDD3. Germline values: CDR1 TVYSNPD, CDR2 GDNSRS (reference sequence). The CDR3 runs to 15 residues. The ends lost 3 bases at V and 7 bases at J; junction bases unmatched: 16.

This clone has only a few counts. TCRdb has a much larger clone's protein, which differs at residue 17 from the translation of this DNA, likely because of a read error; what is shown is the protein translated from the DNA. The V gene corresponds to TRDV2; no J gene was called; no DNA check was done on the table's D call, TRDD3. The germline gives CDR1 GEAIGNYY, CDR2 EKD. This CDR3 is built from 19 residues. The CDR3 region has the DNA TGTGCCTGTGACCCCCTCCGTTCACCGGGGGTCCCGTACACCGATAAACCCATCTTT. Translating it yields CACDPLRSPGVPYTDKPIF.